This T cell receptor beta chain was retrieved from a study of vaccination and CD4 T cells after COVID-19. A note on this clonotype: Its matching antigen is unknown.

Cultured CD4+ T cells had their DNA profiled by the Oncomine TCR Beta short-read assay. One entry per CDR3 protein results from TCRdb running MiXCR on the PCR reads. The sample includes more than 20,000 distinct CDR3 sequences, 41% of them seen just once. Time point in this sample: late sampling 161 to 241 days after vaccination in a few convalescent patients. Treatment described: approximately 10-day PBMC culture with coronavirus spike peptide pools or control peptides (ViraFEST assay). TCRs were sequenced by ViraFEST after antigen-specific T cells had been expanded with peptide pools. The CDR3 contains 12 residues. Trimming shortened V by 3 bases and J by 4 bases, and 3 bases separated the two germline ends. From germline, CDR1 is SEHNR and CDR2 FQNEAQ (reference sequence).

The chain couples TRBV7-9 to TRBJ2-2; no clear D. The TCR was taken from a human donor who had recovered from COVID-19. Sequences were derived from CD4+ T cells from blood, cultured in vitro, sampled about 7 months after SARS-CoV-2 vaccination. The CDR3 DNA sequence: TGTGCCAGCAGCTTCGTCACCGGGGAGCTGTTTTTT. Translating gives CASSFVTGELFF.